This TCR beta chain was found in a study of CD8 T cells in Susac syndrome. Random hexamers served to reverse transcribe roughly 0.5 to 1 ug RNA. Via MiXCR, TCRdb re-called the immunoSEQ multiplex PCR reads, giving one row per CDR3 protein. The sample carries roughly 110,000 distinct CDR3 sequences, roughly 94% recorded once. The specimen sequenced was CD8+ T cells from PBMCs. The receptor was isolated from a human donor with Susac syndrome.

CDR3 in amino acids: CSVGDGNYGYTF. As DNA, the CDR3 is TGCAGCGTTGGTGACGGCAACTATGGCTACACCTTC. The chain employs TRBV29-1 and TRBJ1-2; D gene ambiguous. Looked up from germline, CDR1 is SQVTM and CDR2 is ANQGSEA. V dropped 4 bases and J dropped 2 bases, with 8 bases sitting between them. The CDR3 sequence is 12 residues long. Filled out from reference TRBV29-1 and TRBJ1-2, the complete variable domain reads SAVISQKPSRDICQRGTSLTIQCQVDSQVTMMFWYRQQPGQSLTLIATANQGSEATYESGFVIDKFPISRPNLTFSTLTVSNMSPEDSSIYLCSVGDGNYGYTFGSGTRLTVV.